This TCR beta chain was sequenced in a study of blood T cell repertoires in COVID-19. Study background: Samples representing acute and convalescent COVID-19 were sourced from the United States, Italy and Spain. PBMCs, B-cell-depleted T cells, or T cells provided the cDNA or gDNA that made up the material.

This CDR3 has 15 amino acids. Germline values: CDR1 SGHAT, CDR2 FQDESV (reference sequence). V lost 1 base to trimming and J lost 2 bases; unmatched junction nucleotides: 2. Under the authors' procedure: Reference gene primer amplification in the assay estimated nucleated cell counts. The data were produced by immunoSEQ multiplex PCR, yet TCRdb's version contains in-frame clones alone and is incomplete. The DNA was the basis for D and trimming; V, J and clone size are from that table. The sample shows over 100,000 clones, roughly 84% of them seen only once. The chain is built from TRBV11-1 and TRBJ1-5; 7 bases match TRBD1. This TCR was recovered from a woman in her sixties or seventies with acute or convalescent COVID-19. The sample comprised peripheral blood. CDR3 loop: CASSLEGGGNQPQHF. CDR3 nucleotides: TGTGCCAGCAGCTTAGAAGGGGGCGGCAATCAGCCCCAGCATTTT.